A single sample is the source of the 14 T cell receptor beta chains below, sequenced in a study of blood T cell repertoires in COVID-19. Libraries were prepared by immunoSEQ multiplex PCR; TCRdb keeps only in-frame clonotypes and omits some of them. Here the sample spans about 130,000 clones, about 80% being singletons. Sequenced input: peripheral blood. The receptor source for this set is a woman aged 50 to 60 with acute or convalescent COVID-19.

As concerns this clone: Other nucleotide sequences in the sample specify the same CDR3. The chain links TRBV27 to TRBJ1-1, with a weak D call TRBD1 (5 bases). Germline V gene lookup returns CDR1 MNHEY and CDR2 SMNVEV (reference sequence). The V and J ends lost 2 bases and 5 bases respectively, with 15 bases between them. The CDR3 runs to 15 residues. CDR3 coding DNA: TGTGCCAGCAGTTTAGGGCAGGGATTTAGGACTGAAGCTTTCTTT. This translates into CASSLGQGFRTEAFF.

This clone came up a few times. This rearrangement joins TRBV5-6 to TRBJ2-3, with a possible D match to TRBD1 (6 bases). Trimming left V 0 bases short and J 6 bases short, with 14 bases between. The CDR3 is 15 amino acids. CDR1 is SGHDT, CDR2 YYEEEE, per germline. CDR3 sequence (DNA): TGTGCCAGCAGCTTGGGGTTGAACAGGGAGGATACGCAGTATTTT. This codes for CASSLGLNREDTQYF.

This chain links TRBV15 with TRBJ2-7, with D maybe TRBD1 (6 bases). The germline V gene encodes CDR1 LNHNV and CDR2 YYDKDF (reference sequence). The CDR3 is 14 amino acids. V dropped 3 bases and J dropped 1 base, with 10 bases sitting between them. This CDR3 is CATSRDRLSYEQYF. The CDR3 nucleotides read TGTGCCACCAGCAGGGACAGACTATCCTACGAGCAGTACTTC. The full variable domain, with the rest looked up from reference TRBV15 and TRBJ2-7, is DAMVIQNPRYQVTQFGKPVTLSCSQTLNHNVMYWYQQKSSQAPKLLFHYYDKDFNNEADTPDNFQSRRPNTSFCFLDIRSPGLGDTAMYLCATSRDRLSYEQYFGPGTRLTVT.

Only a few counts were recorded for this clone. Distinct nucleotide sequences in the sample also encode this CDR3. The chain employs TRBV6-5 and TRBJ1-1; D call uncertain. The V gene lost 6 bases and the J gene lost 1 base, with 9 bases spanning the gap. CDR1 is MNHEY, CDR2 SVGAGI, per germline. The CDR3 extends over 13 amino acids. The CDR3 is CASSRSGNTEAFF. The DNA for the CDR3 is TGTGCCAGCAGCCGTAGTGGGAACACTGAAGCTTTCTTT.

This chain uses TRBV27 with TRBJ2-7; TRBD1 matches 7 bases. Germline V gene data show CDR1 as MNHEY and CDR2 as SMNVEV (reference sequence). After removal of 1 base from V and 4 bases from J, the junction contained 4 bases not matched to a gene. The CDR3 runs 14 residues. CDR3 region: CASSLLGTEYEQYF. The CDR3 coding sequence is TGTGCCAGCAGTTTATTAGGGACAGAGTACGAGCAGTACTTC.

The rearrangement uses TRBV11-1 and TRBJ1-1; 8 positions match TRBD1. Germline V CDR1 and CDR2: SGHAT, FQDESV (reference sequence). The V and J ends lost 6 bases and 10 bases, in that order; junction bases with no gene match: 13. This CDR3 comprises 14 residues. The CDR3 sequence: CASSSNSLRGRAFF. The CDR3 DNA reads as TGTGCCAGCAGTTCTAACTCTCTCAGGGGGCGAGCTTTCTTT.

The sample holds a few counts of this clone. The CDR3 sequence is CASSPGQGAGAFF. The CDR3 DNA sequence: TGTGCCAGCAGCCCGGGACAGGGCGCGGGAGCTTTCTTT. The chain combines TRBV11-3 with TRBJ1-1; 9 positions agree with TRBD1. This CDR3 region has 13 residues. J lost 10 bases, V lost 5 bases, and 8 bases had no gene match. The germline V gene encodes CDR1 SGHNT and CDR2 YENEEA.

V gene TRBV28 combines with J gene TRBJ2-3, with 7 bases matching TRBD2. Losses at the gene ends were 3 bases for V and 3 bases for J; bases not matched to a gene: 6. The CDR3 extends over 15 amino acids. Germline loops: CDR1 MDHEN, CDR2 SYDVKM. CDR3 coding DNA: TGTGCCAGCAGTTTTTCGGGAGGTAGGACAGATACGCAGTATTTT. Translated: CASSFSGGRTDTQYF. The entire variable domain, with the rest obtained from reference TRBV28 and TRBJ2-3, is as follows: DVKVTQSSRYLVKRTGEKVFLECVQDMDHENMFWYRQDPGLGLRLIYFSYDVKMKEKGDIPEGYSVSREKKERFSLILESASTNQTSMYLCASSFSGGRTDTQYFGPGTRLTVL.

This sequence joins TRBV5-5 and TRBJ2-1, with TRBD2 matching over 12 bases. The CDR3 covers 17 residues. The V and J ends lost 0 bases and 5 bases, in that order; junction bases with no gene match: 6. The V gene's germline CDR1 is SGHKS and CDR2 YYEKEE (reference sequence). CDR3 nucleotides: TGTGCCAGCAGCTTGGAGCCTAGCGGGGGGGCCCACAATGAGCAGTTCTTC. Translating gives CASSLEPSGGAHNEQFF.

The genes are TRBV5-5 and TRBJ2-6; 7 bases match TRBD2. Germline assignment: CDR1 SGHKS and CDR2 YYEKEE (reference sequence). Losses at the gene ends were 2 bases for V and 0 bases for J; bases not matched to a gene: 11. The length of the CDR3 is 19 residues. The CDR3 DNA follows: TGTGCCAGCAGCTTATTCGGTCCTAGCGGAGTCTCTGGGGCCAACGTCCTGACTTTC. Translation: CASSLFGPSGVSGANVLTF. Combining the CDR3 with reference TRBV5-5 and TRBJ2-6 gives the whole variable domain DAGVTQSPTHLIKTRGQQVTLRCSPISGHKSVSWYQQVLGQGPQFIFQYYEKEERGRGNFPDRFSARQFPNYSSELNVNALLLGDSALYLCASSLFGPSGVSGANVLTFGAGSRLTVL.

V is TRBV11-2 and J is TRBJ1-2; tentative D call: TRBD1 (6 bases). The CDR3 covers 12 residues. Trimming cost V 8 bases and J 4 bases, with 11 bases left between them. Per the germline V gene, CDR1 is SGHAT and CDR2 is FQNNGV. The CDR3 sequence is CASATGTYGYTF. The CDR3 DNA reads TGTGCCAGCGCTACAGGGACCTATGGCTACACCTTC.

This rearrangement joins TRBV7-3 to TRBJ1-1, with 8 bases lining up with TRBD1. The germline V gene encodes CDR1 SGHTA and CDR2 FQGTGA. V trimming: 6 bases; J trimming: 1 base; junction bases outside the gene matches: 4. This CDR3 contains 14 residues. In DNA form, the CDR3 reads TGTGCCAGCAGATCCGGGACAGGGAACACTGAAGCTTTCTTT. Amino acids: CASRSGTGNTEAFF.

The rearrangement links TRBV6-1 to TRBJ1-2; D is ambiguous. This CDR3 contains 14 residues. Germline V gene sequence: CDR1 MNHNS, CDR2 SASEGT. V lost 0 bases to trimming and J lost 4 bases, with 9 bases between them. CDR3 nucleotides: TGTGCCAGCAGTGAAGCCGGCGAGGCCTATGGCTACACCTTC. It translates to CASSEAGEAYGYTF.

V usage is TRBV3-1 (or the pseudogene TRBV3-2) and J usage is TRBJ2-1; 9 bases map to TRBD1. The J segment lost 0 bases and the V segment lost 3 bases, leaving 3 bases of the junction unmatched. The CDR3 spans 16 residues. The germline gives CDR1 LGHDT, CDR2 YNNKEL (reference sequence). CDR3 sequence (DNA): TGTGCCAGCAGCCAGCCGACAGGGGGCTCCTACAATGAGCAGTTCTTC. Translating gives CASSQPTGGSYNEQFF.